The 21 T cell receptor beta chains below come from one sample, sequenced in a study of cytomegalovirus exposure and HLA in healthy donors. Researchers ran the PCR with 60 Vbeta and 13 Jbeta primers. Data came from immunoSEQ multiplex PCR; TCRdb stores just in-frame clones and leaves some out. The sample records about 180,000 clones, around four fifths being singletons. The sequenced material came from PBMCs. The receptors originated from a woman in her forties or fifties in good health and CMV-seropositive.

As concerns this clone: This specimen includes other DNA sequences encoding the same CDR3. V is TRBV5-1 and J is TRBJ2-3, with 8 positions matching TRBD2. This CDR3 comprises 13 residues. Looked up from germline, CDR1 is SGHRS and CDR2 is YFSETQ. V lost 7 bases and J lost 1; bases outside the gene matches: 2. The chain's CDR3 is CASGSGGTDTQYF. CDR3 sequence (DNA): TGCGCCAGCGGTAGCGGGGGCACAGATACGCAGTATTTT.

A word on this clone: The junction differs from germline at one of its ends, possibly a read error. The chain links TRBV7-7 to TRBJ2-1; weak D call: TRBD2 (5 bases). This CDR3 has 16 residues. Germline assignment: CDR1 SSHAT and CDR2 FNYEAQ (reference sequence). CDR3 nucleotides: TGTGCTAGCAGCCCGAGGGAGATAGGGCCTTACAGTGAGCAGTTCTTC. The encoded protein is CASSPREIGPYSEQFF.

This chain connects TRBV29-1 to TRBJ2-3; 9 bases agree with TRBD2. CDR1 and CDR2 from the germline V gene are SQVTM and ANQGSEA. The CDR3 extends over 15 amino acids. Trimming at V came to 6 bases and at J to 0 bases, leaving 7 bases not matched to a gene. This chain's CDR3 is CSVLIAGESTDTQYF. CDR3 nucleotides: TGCAGCGTCCTGATAGCGGGGGAGAGCACAGATACGCAGTATTTT.

This clone has only a few counts. V gene TRBV5-4 combines with J gene TRBJ1-2; perhaps TRBD1 as D (6 bases). V gave up 4 bases and J gave up 4 bases, with 17 bases separating them. The CDR3 runs 15 residues. Germline V gene sequence: CDR1 SGHNT, CDR2 YYREEE (reference sequence). The CDR3, as DNA: TGTGCCAGCAGCCCGAAGGGGGGGCAAGGCTATGGCTACACCTTC. It encodes CASSPKGGQGYGYTF.

The chain recombines TRBV6-1 with TRBJ2-7; TRBD2 matches at 7 bases. CDR3 size: 15 residues. Germline assignment: CDR1 MNHNS and CDR2 SASEGT. Trimming took 6 bases from V and 2 from J; bases not matched to a gene: 10. The CDR3 DNA is TGTGCCAGCAGGTGGGAAGCGGGGCCAGCCTACGAGCAGTACTTC. Protein sequence: CASRWEAGPAYEQYF.

CDR3 bases: TGTGCCAGCAGCCAAGCCCGGGACTTACCCTACGAGCAGTACTTC. This gives the protein CASSQARDLPYEQYF. The genes are TRBV4-2 and TRBJ2-5; TRBD2 is a possible D gene (6 bases). The DNA matches TRBJ2-7 better at its end, which makes the J call doubtful. Germline CDR1 and CDR2: LGHNA and YNFKEQ. The CDR3 spans 15 residues.

V usage is TRBV5-6 and J usage is TRBJ2-7; 14 bases agree with TRBD2. The junction had 4 bases not matched to a gene; V was cut back by 2 bases and J by 3 bases. Per the germline V gene, CDR1 is SGHDT and CDR2 is YYEEEE. The CDR3 consists of 16 residues. The CDR3 DNA is TGTGCCAGCAGCTTTTACGGACTAGCGGGGGGCTACGAGCAGTACTTC. Its protein product is CASSFYGLAGGYEQYF. The whole variable domain, filled in from reference TRBV5-6 and TRBJ2-7, reads DAGVTQSPTHLIKTRGQQVTLRCSPKSGHDTVSWYQQALGQGPQFIFQYYEEEERQRGNFPDRFSGHQFPNYSSELNVNALLLGDSALYLCASSFYGLAGGYEQYFGPGTRLTVT.

At least ten counts were recorded for this clone. The chain links TRBV19 to TRBJ1-5, with TRBD1 matching over 7 bases. V lost 11 bases and J lost 2; bases outside the gene matches: 3. Germline V gives CDR1 LNHDA, CDR2 SQIVND (reference sequence). The length of the CDR3 is 12 residues. CDR3 DNA sequence: TGTGCCCTGACAGGGCGCAATCAGCCCCAGCATTTT. Its translation is CALTGRNQPQHF.

The chain joins TRBV30 to TRBJ1-5; D is undetermined. The CDR3 sequence is 11 residues long. The germline V gene has CDR1 GTSNPN and CDR2 SVGIG (reference sequence). Trimming shortened V by 3 bases and J by 9 bases, and 9 bases separated the two germline ends. CDR3 loop: CAWSDLGPQHF. The DNA for the CDR3 is TGTGCCTGGAGCGACCTAGGGCCCCAGCATTTT.

The J gene is TRBJ2-3, the V gene TRBV4-1; 10 positions match TRBD2. Germline V gene lookup returns CDR1 MGHRA and CDR2 YSYEKL. The V gene end was trimmed by 3 bases and the J gene end by 4 bases; junction bases not matched to a gene: 13. CDR3 size: 18 residues. This CDR3 is CASSHLHGAGGVSDTQYF. CDR3 in DNA: TGCGCCAGCAGCCACCTACACGGAGCGGGGGGGGTATCAGATACGCAGTATTTT.

The chain combines TRBV2 with TRBJ2-3; 8 bases map to TRBD2. CDR3 length: 15 residues. Germline loops: CDR1 SNHLY, CDR2 FYNNEI. Trimming cost V 3 bases and J 3 bases; bases outside gene matches: 5. The CDR3 loop is CASSDSGGITDTQYF. In DNA form, the CDR3 reads TGTGCCAGCAGTGACAGCGGGGGTATTACAGATACGCAGTATTTT.

The count of this clone is one. The chain employs TRBV11-3 and TRBJ2-3; 7 nucleotides align to TRBD2. Per the germline V gene, CDR1 is SGHNT and CDR2 is YENEEA. The CDR3 consists of 15 residues. V trimming: 5 bases; J trimming: 7 bases; junction bases outside the gene matches: 12. The CDR3, as DNA: TGTGCCAGCAGCCTCCAGGCCACTAGCGCCAATACGCAGTATTTT. Translation gives CASSLQATSANTQYF.

The chain joins TRBV19 to TRBJ2-2; 13 bases map to TRBD2. Germline CDR1 reads LNHDA; CDR2 reads SQIVND (reference sequence). The length of the CDR3 is 16 residues. Germline trimming cut 3 bases from V and 6 bases from J; bases unmatched to any gene: 4. The CDR3, as DNA: TGTGCCAGTAGTATTCAGGGACTAGCGGGGTCCGGGGAGCTGTTTTTT. This codes for CASSIQGLAGSGELFF.

The table lists this clone with a count of one. This sample includes further DNA sequences coding for the same CDR3. This chain connects TRBV29-1 to TRBJ2-7, with 9 bases matching TRBD1. This CDR3 is 14 amino acids long. J lost 4 bases, V lost 1 base, and 5 bases had no gene match. Germline V gene lookup returns CDR1 SQVTM and CDR2 ANQGSEA. CDR3 in amino acids: CSVEAGTGKYEQYF. The CDR3 bases are TGCAGCGTTGAAGCAGGGACAGGGAAGTACGAGCAGTACTTC.

The V gene is TRBV7-9, the J gene TRBJ2-7; D not certain. The ends were cut back, 1 base at V and 2 bases at J, with 3 bases in the middle. The length of the CDR3 is 12 residues. CDR1 and CDR2 from the germline V gene are SEHNR and FQNEAQ (reference sequence). DNA for the CDR3: TGTGCCAGCAGCTTAGGAGCCTACGAGCAGTACTTC. Translating it yields CASSLGAYEQYF.

The chain uses TRBV27 and TRBJ2-7, with 7 bases lining up with TRBD1. Per germline, CDR1 MNHEY and CDR2 SMNVEV (reference sequence). This CDR3 is 13 amino acids long. V was pared by 7 bases and J by 0 bases, with 3 bases of the junction left unmatched. The CDR3 protein is CASKRGPSYEQYF. As DNA, the CDR3 is TGTGCCAGCAAGAGGGGGCCCTCCTACGAGCAGTACTTC.

The rearrangement uses TRBV30 and TRBJ2-7, with TRBD1 identical over 12 bases. The CDR3 has 15 residues. Germline assignment: CDR1 GTSNPN and CDR2 SVGIG (reference sequence). V dropped 7 bases and J dropped 7; count of bases not matched to a gene: 14. The CDR3 coding sequence is TGTGCCTCCAATACGGGACAGGGGGCCCGCGGGGAGCAGTACTTC. Its translation is CASNTGQGARGEQYF.

V gene TRBV18 combines with J gene TRBJ2-7, with D possibly being TRBD2 (8 bases). CDR3 size: 17 residues. V was shortened by 8 bases and J by 4 bases, with 27 bases between the two germline ends. The V gene's germline CDR1 is KGHSH and CDR2 LQKENI. The CDR3: CASNGDSLRTSRYEQYF. For the CDR3, the DNA is TGTGCCAGCAATGGGGACAGTCTTAGGACTAGCAGGTACGAGCAGTACTTC. The full variable domain, with the rest looked up from reference TRBV18 and TRBJ2-7, is NAGVMQNPRHLVRRRGQEARLRCSPMKGHSHVYWYRQLPEEGLKFMVYLQKENIIDESGMPKERFSAEFPKEGPSILRIQQVVRGDSAAYFCASNGDSLRTSRYEQYFGPGTRLTVT.

CDR3 bases: TGTGCCAGCAGCCAGGAGAGGGATCAGCCCCAGCATTTT. As protein: CASSQERDQPQHF. This rearrangement joins TRBV7-9 to TRBJ1-5; D gene unclear. This CDR3 is 13 amino acids long. In germline, CDR1 is SEHNR, CDR2 FQNEAQ (reference sequence). With 5 bases removed from V and 5 bases from J, the gap between germline ends came to 10 bases.

V usage is TRBV30 and J usage is TRBJ2-1, with unresolved D. Germline lookup yields CDR1 GTSNPN and CDR2 SVGIG (reference sequence). The CDR3 sequence is 12 residues long. V was pared by 5 bases and J by 2 bases, with 7 bases between. CDR3 in DNA: TGTGCCTGGGAACTGGCCTACAATGAGCAGTTCTTC. This sequence encodes CAWELAYNEQFF.

The V call is TRBV14, the J call TRBJ2-7; D possibly corresponds to TRBD2 (5 bases). The CDR3 runs to 15 residues. Germline CDR1 reads SGHDN; CDR2 reads FVKESK. Trimming pared 0 bases from V and 0 bases from J, leaving 9 bases between. The CDR3 nucleotides read TGTGCCAGCAGCCAAGAGGGGAGACACTCCTACGAGCAGTACTTC. It is translated as CASSQEGRHSYEQYF. Full variable domain (remainder filled in from reference TRBV14 and TRBJ2-7): EAGVTQFPSHSVIEKGQTVTLRCDPISGHDNLYWYRRVMGKEIKFLLHFVKESKQDESGMPNNRFLAERTGGTYSTLKVQPAELEDSGVYFCASSQEGRHSYEQYFGPGTRLTVT.